These 29 T cell receptor beta chains originate from one sample sequenced in a study of cytomegalovirus exposure and HLA in healthy donors. PCR amplification relied on 60 Vbeta primers (plus 13 Jbeta primers). The data were produced by immunoSEQ multiplex PCR, yet TCRdb's version contains in-frame clones alone and is incomplete. The table includes 84,000 or so clones, over 60% detected once. Material: PBMCs. These receptors all come from a man aged 25-40 years in good health and CMV-seronegative.

The V and J genes are TRBV5-8 and TRBJ1-2; TRBD1 matches 7 bases. Germline trimming cut 4 bases from V and 5 bases from J; bases unmatched to any gene: 8. The germline gives CDR1 SGHTS, CDR2 YDEGEE. The CDR3 is 14 residues long. CDR3 loop: CASSVRDRIYGYTF. The CDR3 DNA is TGTGCCAGCAGCGTCCGGGACAGAATTTATGGCTACACCTTC.

The gene calls are TRBV19 and TRBJ2-7; possibly TRBD1 for D (6 bases). Germline V gene data show CDR1 as LNHDA and CDR2 as SQIVND (reference sequence). Trimming pared 5 bases from V and 3 bases from J, leaving 20 bases between. CDR3 length: 16 residues. The CDR3 sequence: CASSEQGLRLYYEQYF. Written as DNA, the CDR3 is TGTGCCAGTAGTGAACAGGGCCTGAGACTTTACTACGAGCAGTACTTC.

There are a few counts of this clone. The chain uses TRBV28 and TRBJ2-5; 8 bases are a match to TRBD2. Germline V gives CDR1 MDHEN, CDR2 SYDVKM. After removal of 2 bases from V and 6 bases from J, the junction contained 8 bases not matched to a gene. This CDR3 spans 15 amino acids. CDR3 nucleotide sequence: TGTGCCAGCAGTTTAGGACTAGCAGTAAAAAAGACCCAGTACTTC. It encodes CASSLGLAVKKTQYF.

The chain has TRBV5-1 and TRBJ2-3, with 10 bases identical to TRBD1. This CDR3 is 15 amino acids long. Looked up from germline, CDR1 is SGHRS and CDR2 is YFSETQ. With V trimmed by 4 bases and J by 6 bases, 8 bases remained unmatched. This CDR3 reads CASSLGQGPRDTQYF. In nucleotides, the CDR3 is TGCGCCAGCAGCCTGGGACAGGGGCCACGGGATACGCAGTATTTT.

This clone appeared a few times. The chain recombines TRBV5-4 with TRBJ2-7, with D tentatively TRBD1 (5 bases). The germline V and J ends were trimmed by 0 bases and 3 bases, with 13 bases remaining between them. The germline CDR1 and CDR2 sequences are SGHNT and YYREEE (reference sequence). This CDR3 is built from 15 residues. The CDR3 nucleotides are TGTGCCAGCAGCTTGGAGGGGTACTCTAACTACGAGCAGTACTTC. It encodes CASSLEGYSNYEQYF.

This chain links TRBV27 with TRBJ2-2; D is possibly TRBD1 (5 bases). Germline V gives CDR1 MNHEY, CDR2 SMNVEV (reference sequence). This CDR3 contains 17 residues. V gave up 5 bases and J gave up 0 bases, with 16 bases separating them. As DNA, the CDR3 is TGTGCCAGCAGTCCCCATTTGTCCAGGGCGAACACCGGGGAGCTGTTTTTT. Encoded protein: CASSPHLSRANTGELFF.

This clone was counted a single time. The rearrangement joins TRBV5-1 to TRBJ2-5; D possibly corresponds to TRBD1 (5 bases). Looked up from germline, CDR1 is SGHRS and CDR2 is YFSETQ. This CDR3 comprises 16 residues. Trimming removed 4 bases at V and 0 bases at J, with 16 bases between. The DNA for the CDR3 is TGCGCCAGCAGCCTAGACGAACGACAGTACCAAGAGACCCAGTACTTC. It yields the protein CASSLDERQYQETQYF.

The genes are TRBV13 and TRBJ2-1, with 7 bases matching TRBD2. This CDR3 is built from 14 residues. Losses at the gene ends were 7 bases for V and 6 bases for J; bases not matched to a gene: 9. CDR1 and CDR2 (germline): PRHDT, FYEKMQ (reference sequence). In DNA form, the CDR3 reads TGTGCCAGCAACACATTATCGGGAGGCAATGAGCAGTTCTTC. It specifies CASNTLSGGNEQFF.

V is TRBV27 and J is TRBJ2-7, with 10 bases aligning to TRBD2. This CDR3 spans 14 amino acids. V was pared by 6 bases and J by 0 bases, with 2 bases of the junction left unmatched. Germline CDR1 and CDR2: MNHEY and SMNVEV (reference sequence). In nucleotides, the CDR3 is TGTGCCAGCAGGAAGCGGGAGGGCTCCTACGAGCAGTACTTC. Amino acids: CASRKREGSYEQYF.

The rearrangement uses TRBV29-1 and TRBJ2-7, with 9 bases matching TRBD1. Germline loops: CDR1 SQVTM, CDR2 ANQGSEA. The CDR3 has 14 amino acids. The V segment lost 3 bases and the J segment 5 bases; nucleotides outside the gene matches: 8. The CDR3: CSVEILGQGNEQYF. The DNA of the CDR3 is TGCAGCGTTGAGATATTGGGACAGGGTAACGAGCAGTACTTC.

This chain joins TRBV30 and TRBJ1-4; D may be TRBD1 (6 bases). The CDR3 runs 15 residues. Trimming took off 2 bases at V and 7 bases at J, with 17 bases between the two ends. Germline V gene lookup returns CDR1 GTSNPN and CDR2 SVGIG (reference sequence). The CDR3 loop reads CAWSFSMTGGEKLFF. The DNA for the CDR3 is TGTGCCTGGAGTTTTTCTATGACAGGTGGTGAAAAACTGTTTTTT.

This clone was counted only a few times. This chain joins TRBV6-6 and TRBJ1-5; D gene unclear. Per the germline V gene, CDR1 is MNHNY and CDR2 is SVGAGI (reference sequence). Trimming stripped 10 bases from V and 6 bases from J, with 19 bases between. The CDR3 runs to 14 residues. The chain's CDR3 is CATDGVADSQPQHF. The CDR3 nucleotides read TGTGCCACCGACGGGGTTGCGGATAGTCAGCCCCAGCATTTT.

The chain combines TRBV6-5 with TRBJ1-1; 8 nucleotides line up with TRBD1. CDR1 is MNHEY and CDR2 is SVGAGI in the germline V gene. This CDR3 has 13 amino acids. V lost 7 bases and J lost 3; bases outside the gene matches: 4. In nucleotides, the CDR3 is TGTGCCAGCAACCAGGGGGCGTACACTGAAGCTTTCTTT. Its protein product is CASNQGAYTEAFF.

The rearrangement links TRBV30 to TRBJ2-5; TRBD1 aligns across 10 bases. Matching the DNA end better, TRBJ2-7 makes the J call doubtful. The germline V gene has CDR1 GTSNPN and CDR2 SVGIG (reference sequence). The CDR3 contains 19 residues. The CDR3 DNA is TGTGCCTGGAGGACACCAAACTGGGACGACAGGGGGCAATCGGCCGAGCAGTACTTC. Protein: CAWRTPNWDDRGQSAEQYF.

The J gene is TRBJ2-1, the V gene TRBV4-3, with 8 bases lining up with TRBD1. CDR3 length equals 14 residues. Germline assignment: CDR1 LGHNA and CDR2 YSLEER. Losses at the gene ends were 4 bases for V and 8 bases for J; bases not matched to a gene: 7. CDR3 DNA sequence: TGCGCCAGCAGCCCTGGACAGGGTAACTATGAGCAGTTCTTC. Translated: CASSPGQGNYEQFF.

The chain joins TRBV4-1 to TRBJ1-5; the D is unclear. Per the germline V gene, CDR1 is MGHRA and CDR2 is YSYEKL. Trimming pared 0 bases from V and 5 bases from J, leaving 8 bases between. The CDR3 runs 14 residues. CDR3: CASSQEVRDQPQHF. For the CDR3, the DNA is TGCGCCAGCAGCCAAGAGGTACGGGATCAGCCCCAGCATTTT.

J is TRBJ1-2 and V is TRBV10-3; D is perhaps TRBD1 (5 bases). CDR1 ENHRY and CDR2 SYGVKD come from the germline V gene. The CDR3 covers 17 residues. Trimming stripped 0 bases from V and 6 bases from J, with 20 bases between. In DNA, the CDR3 is TGTGCCATCAGTGAGTCGACTCGTGGGGAAGGGGTACATGGCTACACCTTC. This gives the protein CAISESTRGEGVHGYTF.

Here the CDR3 DNA reads TGTGCCAGCAGCCCCCAGTACAATGAGCAGTTCTTC. This sequence encodes CASSPQYNEQFF. The chain recombines TRBV7-2 with TRBJ2-1; unclear D gene. This CDR3 contains 12 residues. The V end was cut by 5 bases, the J end by 4 bases, with 6 bases between. Germline V lookup: CDR1 SGHTA, CDR2 FQGNSA.

The chain links TRBV28 to TRBJ1-2; unclear D gene. Germline lookup yields CDR1 MDHEN and CDR2 SYDVKM. The CDR3 extends over 14 amino acids. V was clipped by 6 bases and J by 5 bases, with 16 bases between them. CDR3 sequence (DNA): TGTGCCAGCAGCAAGGACGATTCGGGATATGGCTACACCTTC. It is translated as CASSKDDSGYGYTF.

The chain joins TRBV7-2 to TRBJ1-5; D gene unclear. The germline gives CDR1 SGHTA, CDR2 FQGNSA. The CDR3 extends over 13 amino acids. Trimming stripped 1 base from V and 6 bases from J, with 7 bases between. CDR3 loop: CASSLDPGQPQHF. In nucleotides, the CDR3 is TGTGCCAGCAGCTTAGACCCGGGTCAGCCCCAGCATTTT.

The V gene is TRBV4-2, the J gene TRBJ2-2; D remains unclear. The CDR3 has 14 residues. Germline V lookup: CDR1 LGHNA, CDR2 YNFKEQ. Deletions cut 4 bases from V and 1 base from J, with 7 bases between. CDR3 DNA sequence: TGTGCCAGCAGCCCAACTAAGAACACCGGGGAGCTGTTTTTT. It specifies CASSPTKNTGELFF.

The CDR3 reads CASSFQVSTEAFF. The CDR3 DNA reads as TGTGCCAGCAGCTTTCAGGTCAGCACTGAAGCTTTCTTT. V and J are TRBV7-2 and TRBJ1-1; D is unclear. The CDR3 totals 13 residues. CDR1 is SGHTA, CDR2 FQGNSA, per germline. V was pared by 3 bases and J by 4 bases, with 9 bases between.

This clone was recorded only once. V gene TRBV14 combines with J gene TRBJ1-2; TRBD1 matches 9 bases. CDR1 SGHDN and CDR2 FVKESK come from the germline V gene. V was pared by 2 bases and J by 8 bases, with 9 bases of the junction left unmatched. There are 15 residues in the CDR3. The CDR3 sequence: CASSQRPGTGNGYTF. The CDR3 DNA reads as TGTGCCAGCAGCCAAAGGCCCGGGACAGGGAACGGCTACACCTTC.

The chain is built from TRBV11-3 and TRBJ2-2; a weak D match, TRBD2 (5 bases). The germline V and J ends were trimmed by 2 bases and 6 bases, with 10 bases remaining between them. Germline lookup yields CDR1 SGHNT and CDR2 YENEEA. The CDR3 extends over 14 amino acids. As DNA, the CDR3 is TGTGCCAGCAGCTTAATGGGGAGCGCCGGGGAGCTGTTTTTT. This sequence encodes CASSLMGSAGELFF.

The genes are TRBV2 and TRBJ2-5; D is uncertain. The CDR3 totals 12 residues. Trimming removed 4 bases at V and 7 bases at J, with 10 bases between. Germline V gives CDR1 SNHLY, CDR2 FYNNEI. CDR3 sequence (DNA): TGTGCCAGCAGTGGGTCGTCCGGGACCCAGTACTTC. This translates into CASSGSSGTQYF.

The chain combines TRBV5-1 with TRBJ1-3; D gene unclear. This CDR3 region has 17 residues. Germline V gives CDR1 SGHRS, CDR2 YFSETQ. Trimming removed 1 base from V and 0 bases from J, with 14 bases in between. This CDR3 is CASSLNAAGFSGNTIYF. For the CDR3, the DNA is TGCGCCAGCAGCTTGAACGCCGCGGGGTTCTCTGGAAACACCATATATTTT.

The chain recombines TRBV5-6 with TRBJ2-7; D may be TRBD1 (5 bases). V was cut by 0 bases and J by 0 bases, with 10 bases left in between. CDR3 length: 15 residues. Germline CDR1 is SGHDT and CDR2 is YYEEEE. Here the CDR3 reads CASSLGQWTSYEQYF. The CDR3 DNA is TGTGCCAGCAGCTTGGGACAGTGGACCTCCTACGAGCAGTACTTC.

DNA for the CDR3: TGTGCCAGCAGCTTAGCGGCGGCAGATACTTTTGGTGAAAAACTGTTTTTT. The encoded protein is CASSLAAADTFGEKLFF. V usage is TRBV7-6 and J usage is TRBJ1-4; D unclear. Germline CDR1 and CDR2: SGHVS and FNYEAQ. CDR3 length: 17 amino acids. V was clipped by 0 bases and J by 7 bases, with 18 bases between them.

This chain links TRBV6-6 with TRBJ1-2, with 7 nucleotides matching TRBD1. This CDR3 is 11 amino acids long. Germline V lookup: CDR1 MNHNY, CDR2 SVGAGI (reference sequence). The V and J ends lost 8 bases and 7 bases, in that order; junction bases with no gene match: 4. CDR3 amino acids: CASGTDGGYTF. For the CDR3, the DNA is TGTGCCAGCGGGACAGATGGTGGCTACACCTTC.